One sample yielded the 3 T cell receptor beta chains listed below, sequenced in a study of shared clonotypes between healthy human individuals. Naive-designated CD8 cells lacked CD45RO, were positively enriched for CCR7, and omitted terminally differentiated effector memory CD45RA+ cells. Measured with immunoSEQ multiplex PCR; TCRdb has only the in-frame clones, and not every one. The sample records some 2 million clones, approximately 95% being singletons. The specimen sequenced was naive CD8+ T cells sorted from blood. The receptor source for this set is a young man in good health.

This clone was detected once. The V and J genes are TRBV6-1 and TRBJ1-5, with D tentatively TRBD1 (6 bases). Germline CDR1 and CDR2: MNHNS and SASEGT. The CDR3 length is 13 residues. Trimming shortened V by 7 bases and J by 4 bases, and 11 bases separated the two germline ends. Here the CDR3 DNA reads TGTGCCAGCATCTCGCAGGGGAATCAGCCCCAGCATTTT. It specifies CASISQGNQPQHF.

This clone has just one count. V usage is TRBV29-1 and J usage is TRBJ1-1, with 7 positions matching TRBD1. V was clipped by 7 bases and J by 4 bases; unmatched bases: 9. The length of the CDR3 is 13 residues. The germline CDR1 and CDR2 sequences are SQVTM and ANQGSEA. Here the CDR3 DNA reads TGCAGCGACTACAGGGGTTTGTTCACTGAAGCTTTCTTT. It specifies CSDYRGLFTEAFF.

This sequence joins TRBV25-1 and TRBJ2-5; D unresolved. This CDR3 has 13 amino acids. In germline, CDR1 is MGHDK, CDR2 SYGVNS. Deletions cut 2 bases from V and 4 bases from J, with 8 bases between. CDR3 in DNA: TGTGCCAGCAGTGAACAATTGGGAGAGACCCAGTACTTC. This encodes CASSEQLGETQYF.